This T cell receptor (beta chain) was sequenced in a study of regulatory T cells in long-lasting Graves disease. Arm-PCR of CDR3 regions and iRepertoire HTBI primers were the basis on which TCR beta libraries were built. Each CDR3 protein is one row after TCRdb ran MiXCR on the multiplex PCR reads. The sample records about 450,000 distinct CDR3 sequences, about 15% being singletons. The CDR3 length is 14 residues. The V gene's germline CDR1 is ENHRY and CDR2 SYGVKD. V was shortened by 3 bases and J by 3 bases, with 12 bases between the two germline ends. This clonotype has a count of ten or more. As yet, its antigen is unknown. Broader study findings: TRBV28, TRBJ1-2 and TRBJ2-5 were favored in persistent disease.

As to time point: newly diagnosed GD, antithyroid drugs for less than 3 months. The TCR library used RNA extracted from PBMCs. EDTA tubes were used for drawing around 9 milliliters of peripheral blood. The sample also formed part of further work on T cells in Graves' hyperthyroidism and ophthalmopathy. From that paper: These patients, aged 18 to 65, had recently diagnosed hyperthyroidism lasting under 2 months. The primer set for the first-round RT-PCR of the TCR CDR3 was HTBI.

The material sequenced was peripheral blood mononuclear cells (PBMCs), taken at new diagnosis, from a patient treated with antithyroid drugs. The source of this sequence is a woman under 40 with Graves disease. The V and J genes are TRBV10-3 and TRBJ2-7; perhaps TRBD1 as D (5 bases). In nucleotides, the CDR3 is TGTGCCATCAGTGATGCAGGGTCGAGCTACGAGCAGTACTTC. Its protein is CAISDAGSSYEQYF.